Shown below are 12 T cell receptor beta chains from a single sample sequenced in a study of T-cell reconstitution after alpha-beta-depleted transplantation in children. TCRbeta library preparation incorporated unique molecular identifiers. TCRdb processed the PCR reads anew with MiXCR; each CDR3 protein has one entry. The data hold some 350,000 distinct CDR3 sequences, with approximately 10% observed a single time. Sequencing used PBMCs from the stem cell graft donor, obtained from the stem cell graft. These receptors all come from a human donor who donated a stem cell graft to a child with acute lymphoblastic leukemia.

This clonotype appeared many times. The V gene is TRBV29-1, the J gene TRBJ2-5; D remains unclear. The CDR3 spans 11 residues. V shed 7 bases and J shed 5 bases, with 11 bases lying between them. Germline loops: CDR1 SQVTM, CDR2 ANQGSEA. In nucleotides, the CDR3 is TGCAGCGCCCCGGAGACGGAGACCCAGTACTTC. The encoded protein is CSAPETETQYF.

The V and J genes are TRBV12-3 or TRBV12-4 and TRBJ2-7; D may be TRBD1 or TRBD2 (5 bases each). Between the trimmed V and J ends, which lost 5 bases and 0 bases, there was a span of 14 bases. CDR3 length: 15 residues. This CDR3 is CASSPWGPNSYEQYF. For the CDR3, the DNA is TGTGCCAGCAGTCCTTGGGGACCTAACTCCTACGAGCAGTACTTC.

This clonotype occurred a few times. Mismatch with germline at one junction end may stem from a read error. This chain uses TRBV4-1 with TRBJ1-1, with D hard to call. This CDR3 is 15 amino acids long. Germline V gives CDR1 MGHRA, CDR2 YSYEKL. The CDR3 DNA sequence: TGCGCCAGCAGACAAGTTGCAACAGTGAACACTGAAGCTTTCTTT. Protein product: CASRQVATVNTEAFF.

This clonotype was seen more than once but under ten times. The V gene is TRBV6-1, the J gene TRBJ1-5, with TRBD1 matching over 8 bases. J lost 4 bases, V lost 4 bases, and 12 bases had no gene match. The V gene's germline CDR1 is MNHNS and CDR2 SASEGT. The CDR3 is 17 amino acids. The CDR3 nucleotides read TGTGCCAGCAGTGGGGGGACAGGTAGAGGGTTTAATCAGCCCCAGCATTTT. It specifies CASSGGTGRGFNQPQHF.

In its sample, this clonotype was seen many times. V is TRBV4-3 and J is TRBJ2-1; tentatively, D is TRBD2 (6 bases). V was pared by 2 bases and J by 6 bases, with 11 bases between. Germline lookup yields CDR1 LGHNA and CDR2 YSLEER. The CDR3 consists of 14 residues. The CDR3 loop reads CASSQTGLPNEQFF. CDR3 in DNA: TGCGCCAGCAGCCAAACGGGACTCCCCAATGAGCAGTTCTTC.

This clonotype was seen ten or more times. One junction end disagrees with the germline gene, perhaps due to a read error. V and J are TRBV6-1 and TRBJ1-2; the D is unclear. The CDR3 contains 10 residues. Germline-derived CDR1 and CDR2 are MNHNS and SASEGT. CDR3 nucleotide sequence: TGTGCCAGCAGTGAAGCCAGGACCCACTTC. Protein product: CASSEARTHF.

The chain is built from TRBV4-3 and TRBJ2-1; TRBD2 aligns across 11 bases. The CDR3 loop spans 16 amino acids. Germline CDR1 and CDR2: LGHNA and YSLEER. V was pared by 7 bases and J by 9 bases, with 14 bases of the junction left unmatched. CDR3 coding DNA: TGCGCCAGCATGCCTTTAGCGGGAGGGCCTTTCAGTGAGCAGTTCTTC. Protein sequence: CASMPLAGGPFSEQFF.

This chain joins TRBV4-3 and TRBJ1-4; a possible D gene is TRBD1 (5 bases). V lost 0 bases and J 8 bases, leaving 7 bases between the germline ends. The CDR3 is made up of 13 amino acids. The germline V gene encodes CDR1 LGHNA and CDR2 YSLEER. The CDR3 sequence: CASSQDRAEKLFF. In DNA, the CDR3 is TGCGCCAGCAGCCAAGACAGGGCGGAAAAACTGTTTTTT.

Note on this clonotype: A read error may explain this, as a much larger clone is one base away. The V and J genes are TRBV9 and TRBJ2-1, with TRBD2 matching over 7 bases. The CDR3 length is 15 residues. Looked up from germline, CDR1 is SGDLS and CDR2 is YYNGEE. The chain's CDR3 is CASSVSSGSCNEQFF. The CDR3 DNA reads TGTGCCAGCAGCGTTTCTAGCGGATCCTGCAATGAGCAGTTCTTC. The whole variable domain, filled in from reference TRBV9 and TRBJ2-1, reads DSGVTQTPKHLITATGQRVTLRCSPRSGDLSVYWYQQSLDQGLQFLIQYYNGEERAKGNILERFSAQQFPDLHSELNLSSLELGDSALYFCASSVSSGSCNEQFFGPGTRLTVL.

The J gene is TRBJ2-7, the V gene TRBV4-3, with D maybe TRBD2 (6 bases). This CDR3 comprises 15 residues. V was clipped by 0 bases and J by 5 bases, with 14 bases between them. Germline V gene lookup returns CDR1 LGHNA and CDR2 YSLEER. The DNA for the CDR3 is TGCGCCAGCAGCCAAGATCGGGGGTACGGGAACGAGCAGTACTTC. Protein product: CASSQDRGYGNEQYF.

The CDR3 reads CASSPPRVAFF. The CDR3 region has the DNA TGCGCCAGCAGCCCCCCCAGGGTCGCTTTCTTT. The chain has TRBV4-3 and TRBJ1-1; maybe TRBD1 (5 bases). This CDR3 contains 11 residues. Germline loops: CDR1 LGHNA, CDR2 YSLEER. The V end lost 4 bases, the J end lost 11 bases, and 11 bases lay between the germline ends.

The rearrangement joins TRBV7-3 to TRBJ2-2; possibly TRBD2 for D (5 bases). The CDR3 totals 13 residues. CDR1 and CDR2 (germline): SGHTA, FQGTGA. Trimming took 4 bases from V and 4 from J, leaving 7 bases between them. CDR3 coding DNA: TGTGCCAGCAGCTCGGGGTCCACCGGGGAGCTGTTTTTT. The encoded protein is CASSSGSTGELFF.